The count of the clone carrying this T cell receptor (beta chain) is one. Antigen unknown. Measured with immunoSEQ multiplex PCR; TCRdb has only the in-frame clones, and not every one. The table records 150,000 to 200,000 clones, more than 75% of them present only once. The data stem from a study of T cell responses to AZD1222 COVID-19 vaccine. Study-wide findings and caveats: Just a handful of AZD1222 recipients were seropositive at baseline. Across spike, vaccine-associated CD4 TCRs were found, dominant at 160-218 and 743-854. Donors, mostly white British, included more females; clonal diversity was possibly underestimated. Spike-specific TCR breadth and depth were elevated following two AZD1222 doses.

Germline loops: CDR1 MDHEN, CDR2 SYDVKM. Trimming took 5 bases from V and 5 from J, leaving 9 bases between them. CDR3 length: 12 residues. Material: peripheral blood, obtained 28 days after the second AZD1222 dose. The rearrangement links TRBV28 to TRBJ1-1, with D unclear. The clonotype comes from an adult who received the AZD1222 COVID-19 vaccine. CDR3 residues: CASSLRGTEAFF. The CDR3 region has the DNA TGTGCCAGCAGTCTTCGAGGGACTGAAGCTTTCTTT.